This T cell receptor (beta chain) was observed in a study of T cells in Graves' hyperthyroidism and ophthalmopathy (dated by TCRdb to the late 2010s). Regarding the complete study: Peripheral blood was sampled at the time of initial diagnosis, prior to any treatment. TCR Vbeta CDR3 sequencing of roughly 140 peripheral blood samples (roughly 41 ophthalmopathy, 75 or so hyperthyroidism and 17 progressor patients) is reported in the paper. The study also compared thyroid tissue and blood T-cell repertoires from five or six Graves' hyperthyroidism patients. To identify TCR V-J signatures that set the groups apart, the researchers used a discovery cohort of 100 or so patients, made up of around 42 with Graves' ophthalmopathy and 55 to 65 with stable Graves' hyperthyroidism. Whether ophthalmopathy could be predicted prospectively was tested in an independent validation cohort made up of some 20 hyperthyroidism patients plus 17 patients who later progressed to ophthalmopathy. The 95 to 100 discovery patients were divided at random into training and test sets in a 7:3 ratio. Following sampling, methimazole starting at 30 mg daily was given to hyperthyroidism patients, and high-dose intravenous methylprednisolone was given to ophthalmopathy patients. Points the paper makes about the study in general: In cross-validation, a model built on a 13 V-J signature told ophthalmopathy apart from stable hyperthyroidism with under 90% sensitivity and about 81% specificity, and in testing the same model reached 80%/75%. In validation, the model predicted progression to ophthalmopathy with approximately 70% sensitivity and roughly 72% specificity, a median of 6.5 months before onset. Blood samples also contained most of the expanded thyroid clonotypes (frequency above 0.001), which suggests that blood repertoires may reflect thyroid immune responses. Sample size was not statistically predetermined, and investigators were not blinded to group allocation.

Graves' hyperthyroidism was defined as stable when no progression to ophthalmopathy occurred over 18 months of follow-up. Hyperthyroidism patients were aged 18 to 65 years and newly diagnosed, with disease duration of less than 2 months. Any patient with an uncontrolled infection, another autoimmune disease, pregnancy or lactation was excluded. Diagnoses were based on clinical symptoms, serum thyroxine and TRAb, thyroid ultrasound and orbital computed tomography. PBMCs were isolated from 7.5 to 10 ml of fresh peripheral blood by Ficoll-Paque density gradient centrifugation. Trizol reagent was used to extract total RNA, and RNA quality was then checked on an Agilent 2100 Bioanalyzer. Measured from the cysteine to the phenylalanine, the CDR3 is 12 residues long. The read is trimmed to its CDR3 DNA, 36 bases read in frame from base 1. CDR1 and CDR2 (SGHTA, FQGNSA) derive from the germline V gene. Trimming at the junction amounts to 2 bases on V and 6 bases on J, and the germline ends lie 5 bases apart.

Amplification of TCR beta CDR3 regions was carried out from RNA transcripts. For the first round of RT-PCR on the TCR CDR3, the HTBI primer set was used together with the Qiagen OneStep RT-PCR kit. Libraries were constructed in a second round of multiplex PCR, after which size selection and purification were performed. Paired-end sequencing of the libraries was performed with 100 bp reads on an Illumina HiSeq2000. Per the source publication's procedure: SOAPnuke was used to process the raw data, throwing out any read that contained adapters or uncalled bases, had a mean Phred below 15, or lacked an exact constant-primer or identifier match. High-quality paired reads were merged with COPE v1.2.5, and unique nucleotide sequences were defined as clonotypes. Clonotypes were aligned to IMGT TRBV, TRBD and TRBJ reference segments using MiTCR v1.1. The analysis was restricted to V-J combinations with a frequency above 0.0001, which together covered 99% to 99.2% of the repertoires. A TCS score was defined as the ratio between F50 (clonal expansion) and ExV (chaos), using BLOSUM62-based TCRdist between CDR3 peptides within each V-J. Welch's t-statistics and random forest reduced 500 to 550 V-J features to 13, which were used in a naive Bayes classifier (R e1071). TCRdb reprocessing: public reads trimmed at Q25 with fastp, clones called with MiXCR, in-frame beta chains kept. Each entry merges the rows of one CDR3 protein and shows their most common DNA and genes. These V and J calls derive from TCRdb rather than the authors' analysis. This sample comprises a few hundred thousand distinct CDR3 sequences, under 15% of them detected only once. 30% to 35% of the sample lies in the top ten.

This clonotype was detected ten times or more. Its target antigen remains unknown. There are no base qualities to consult, and no much larger clone falls within one base. Sequencing input: blood. The chain is made from TRBV7-2 and TRBJ2-1; there is no confident call for the D gene. The source of this sequence is a woman under 40 with Graves' hyperthyroidism. In nucleotides, the sequence is TGTGCCAGCAGCTTATTTTCCAATGAGCAGTTCTTC. This translates into CASSLFSNEQFF. Supplemented by the reference TRBV7-2 and TRBJ2-1 proteins around the CDR3, the complete variable domain is GAGVSQSPSNKVTEKGKDVELRCDPISGHTALYWYRQSLGQGLEFLIYFQGNSAPDKSGLPSDRFSAERTGGSVSTLTIQRTQQEDSAVYLCASSLFSNEQFFGPGTRLTVL.